The sequence of this TCR beta chain was determined in a study of blood T cell repertoires in COVID-19. Across the whole study: COVID-19 samples, acute and convalescent, were from the United States, Italy and Spain. Sources were T cells, B-cell-depleted T cells, or PBMCs; the material itself was cDNA or gDNA.

In the case of this clone: Other DNA sequences in this sample translate to the same CDR3.

Per the authors' pipeline: By means of reference gene primer amplification, nucleated cell counts were estimated. Clones were read by immunoSEQ multiplex PCR, and TCRdb kept only the in-frame ones, dropping some. For V, J and clone size, that table is used; D and trimming come from the DNA. The sample lists over 120,000 clones, 77% occurring once. Germline lookup yields CDR1 SGHTA and CDR2 FQGTGA. This CDR3 has 16 amino acids. V lost 2 bases and J lost 4; bases outside the gene matches: 1. Specimen: peripheral blood. The sequence derives from a woman in her fifties or sixties with active or convalescent COVID-19. V usage is TRBV7-3 and J usage is TRBJ2-2, with 13 bases matching TRBD2. The CDR3 loop reads CASSLGLAGATGELFF. CDR3 DNA sequence: TGTGCCAGCAGCTTAGGACTAGCGGGGGCCACCGGGGAGCTGTTTTTT. Full variable domain (outside the CDR3, taken from reference TRBV7-3 and TRBJ2-2): GAGVSQTPSNKVTEKGKYVELRCDPISGHTALYWYRQSLGQGPEFLIYFQGTGAADDSGLPNDRFFAVRPEGSVSTLKIQRTERGDSAVYLCASSLGLAGATGELFFGEGSRLTVL.